The present T cell receptor beta chain was sequenced within a study of CD8+CD57+ T cells in acquired aplastic anemia. Study overall: Sorted CD4+ and CD8+ cells gave an average of approximately 3 ug of DNA.

This clonotype has ten or more counts. What it binds is unknown. The use of genomic DNA as template underpinned the TCR beta VDJ and CDR3 profiling. Using its own MiXCR run on the reads, TCRdb lists one record per CDR3 protein. Of more than 200,000 distinct CDR3 sequences listed, roughly 45% are singletons. Study-wide findings and caveats: A set of some 28 CD8+ CDR3 sequences was shared between patients and controls, and these sequences appeared highly expressed in patients. Any difference that existed in CD8+ Simpson's diversity between patients and controls was not significant.

In patients chosen for sequencing, flow cytometry had shown CD8+CD57+ cell expansion. The CDR3 has 18 residues. CDR1 LNHDA and CDR2 SQIVND come from the germline V gene (reference sequence). J was trimmed by 2 bases and V by 6 bases; bases with no gene match: 15. The sequence was obtained from a human donor with aplastic anemia. The V and J genes are TRBV19 and TRBJ1-2; 10 nucleotides agree with TRBD1. Sequenced: sorted CD4+, CD8+, or CD8+CD57+ T cells (not recorded which) from PBMCs. CDR3 in DNA: TGTGCCAGTAGCAGACAGGGGGCTCAATTACTTTCCAACTATGGCTACACCTTC. Encoded protein: CASSRQGAQLLSNYGYTF.